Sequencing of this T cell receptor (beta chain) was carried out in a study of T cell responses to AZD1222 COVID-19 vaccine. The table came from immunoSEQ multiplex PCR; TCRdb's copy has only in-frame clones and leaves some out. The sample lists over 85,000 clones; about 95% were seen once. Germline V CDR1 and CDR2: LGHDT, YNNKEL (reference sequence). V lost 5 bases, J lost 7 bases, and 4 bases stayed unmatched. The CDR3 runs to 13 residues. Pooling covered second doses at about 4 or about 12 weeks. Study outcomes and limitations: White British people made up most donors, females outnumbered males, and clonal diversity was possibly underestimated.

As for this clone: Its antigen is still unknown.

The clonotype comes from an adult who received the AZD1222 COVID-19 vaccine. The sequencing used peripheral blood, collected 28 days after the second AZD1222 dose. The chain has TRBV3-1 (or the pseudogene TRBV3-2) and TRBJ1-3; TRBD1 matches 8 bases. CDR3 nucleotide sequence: TGTGCCAGCAGCGCTACAGGGGGGAACACCATATATTTT. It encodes CASSATGGNTIYF.